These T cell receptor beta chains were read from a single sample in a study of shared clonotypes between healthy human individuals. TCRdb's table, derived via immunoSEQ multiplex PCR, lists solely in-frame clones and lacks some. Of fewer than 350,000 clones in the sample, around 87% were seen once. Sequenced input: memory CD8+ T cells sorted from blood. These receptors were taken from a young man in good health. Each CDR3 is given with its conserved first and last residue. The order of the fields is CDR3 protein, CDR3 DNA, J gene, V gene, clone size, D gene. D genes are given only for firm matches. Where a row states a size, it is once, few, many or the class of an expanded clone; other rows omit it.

CDR3 protein: CAGMGVQETQYF
CDR3 DNA: TGTGCCGGAATGGGGGTCCAAGAGACCCAGTACTTC
J gene: TRBJ2-5
V gene: TRBV7-9
clone size: .
D gene: .

CDR3 protein: CSGIHQGAGGEKLFF
CDR3 DNA: TGCAGCGGTATACATCAGGGGGCAGGGGGTGAAAAACTGTTTTTT
J gene: TRBJ1-4
V gene: TRBV29-1
clone size: .
D gene: TRBD1

CDR3 protein: CATGRAYNEQFF
CDR3 DNA: TGTGCCACCGGGCGTGCCTACAATGAGCAGTTCTTC
J gene: TRBJ2-1
V gene: TRBV15
clone size: .
D gene: .

CDR3 protein: CASSVGLAGAGEEQFF
CDR3 DNA: TGTGCCAGCAGCGTAGGCCTAGCGGGGGCCGGAGAGGAGCAGTTCTTC
J gene: TRBJ2-1
V gene: TRBV9
clone size: .
D gene: TRBD2

CDR3 protein: CASSSLQGASYEQYF
CDR3 DNA: TGTGCCAGCAGCTCACTCCAGGGGGCATCCTACGAGCAGTACTTC
J gene: TRBJ2-7
V gene: TRBV7-6
clone size: .
D gene: TRBD1

CDR3 protein: CASRKDSRIETQYF
CDR3 DNA: TGTGCCAGCAGGAAGGATAGCCGTATAGAGACCCAGTACTTC
J gene: TRBJ2-5
V gene: TRBV7-9
clone size: .
D gene: .

CDR3 protein: CASSLRGVNFVNTEAFF
CDR3 DNA: TGTGCCAGCAGTTTAAGGGGGGTAAATTTCGTGAACACTGAAGCTTTCTTT
J gene: TRBJ1-1
V gene: TRBV28
clone size: once
D gene: .

CDR3 protein: CASSQGLPGYEQYF
CDR3 DNA: TGCGCCAGCAGCCAAGGTTTACCCGGCTACGAGCAGTACTTC
J gene: TRBJ2-7
V gene: TRBV4-1
clone size: .
D gene: .

CDR3 protein: CAWSVPVLSHLHF
CDR3 DNA: TGTGCCTGGAGTGTTCCGGTCTTGAGTCACCTCCACTTT
J gene: TRBJ1-6
V gene: TRBV30
clone size: .
D gene: .

CDR3 protein: CASSAPVAGDGTGELFF
CDR3 DNA: TGTGCCAGCAGCGCCCCGGTTGCGGGGGATGGTACCGGGGAGCTGTTTTTT
J gene: TRBJ2-2
V gene: TRBV9
clone size: .
D gene: TRBD2

CDR3 protein: CASSLNGGGAKNIQYF
CDR3 DNA: TGTGCCAGCAGCTTAAACGGCGGCGGGGCCAAAAACATTCAGTACTTC
J gene: TRBJ2-4
V gene: TRBV7-2
clone size: .
D gene: .

CDR3 protein: CAISETSGRFYNEQFF
CDR3 DNA: TGTGCCATCAGTGAGACTAGCGGGAGATTCTACAATGAGCAGTTCTTC
J gene: TRBJ2-1
V gene: TRBV10-3
clone size: .
D gene: TRBD2

CDR3 protein: CASSQGRFLYEQYF
CDR3 DNA: TGCGCCAGCAGCCAAGGCCGGTTTCTCTACGAGCAGTACTTC
J gene: TRBJ2-7
V gene: TRBV4-3
clone size: .
D gene: .

CDR3 protein: CASSQEFSYEQYF
CDR3 DNA: TGCGCCAGCAGCCAAGAATTCAGCTACGAGCAGTACTTC
J gene: TRBJ2-7
V gene: TRBV4-3
clone size: .
D gene: .

CDR3 protein: CASSFPEETEAFF
CDR3 DNA: TGTGCCAGCAGCTTCCCCGAAGAAACTGAAGCTTTCTTT
J gene: TRBJ1-1
V gene: TRBV7-6
clone size: .
D gene: .

CDR3 protein: CAWSGGETQYF
CDR3 DNA: TGTGCCTGGAGCGGGGGAGAGACCCAGTACTTC
J gene: TRBJ2-5
V gene: TRBV30
clone size: .
D gene: .

CDR3 protein: CASTPTRHSSGNTIYF
CDR3 DNA: TGTGCCAGCACTCCCACGAGGCATAGTTCTGGAAACACCATATATTTT
J gene: TRBJ1-3
V gene: TRBV2
clone size: .
D gene: .

CDR3 protein: CASSLGPREIFAYGYTF
CDR3 DNA: TGTGCCAGCAGTTTAGGGCCCCGGGAAATCTTTGCCTATGGCTACACCTTC
J gene: TRBJ1-2
V gene: TRBV28
clone size: .
D gene: .

CDR3 protein: CASSEAWVFTYEQYF
CDR3 DNA: TGTGCCAGCAGTGAAGCATGGGTTTTTACCTACGAGCAGTACTTC
J gene: TRBJ2-7
V gene: TRBV2
clone size: .
D gene: .

CDR3 protein: CASSQVWDVGTEAFF
CDR3 DNA: TGCGCCAGCAGCCAAGTTTGGGACGTGGGCACTGAAGCTTTCTTT
J gene: TRBJ1-1
V gene: TRBV4-3
clone size: .
D gene: .

CDR3 protein: CAISEGGVNQPQHF
CDR3 DNA: TGTGCCATCAGTGAAGGAGGGGTCAATCAGCCCCAGCATTTT
J gene: TRBJ1-5
V gene: TRBV10-3
clone size: few
D gene: .

CDR3 protein: CASSQVRLGADTQYF
CDR3 DNA: TGCGCCAGCAGCCAAGTCCGCCTCGGCGCAGATACGCAGTATTTT
J gene: TRBJ2-3
V gene: TRBV4-1
clone size: .
D gene: .

CDR3 protein: CASSEEQIEHQPQHF
CDR3 DNA: TGTGCCAGCAGTGAGGAGCAGATTGAGCATCAGCCCCAGCATTTT
J gene: TRBJ1-5
V gene: TRBV6-1
clone size: .
D gene: .

CDR3 protein: CASSQAHNSNTEAFF
CDR3 DNA: TGCGCCAGCAGCCAAGCCCACAATTCCAACACTGAAGCTTTCTTT
J gene: TRBJ1-1
V gene: TRBV4-1
clone size: .
D gene: .

CDR3 protein: CASSYSPGTGGGREQYF
CDR3 DNA: TGTGCCAGCAGTTATAGCCCCGGGACAGGGGGCGGGAGGGAGCAGTACTTC
J gene: TRBJ2-7
V gene: TRBV28
clone size: .
D gene: TRBD1

CDR3 protein: CASSGTNTGELFF
CDR3 DNA: TGCGCCAGCAGTGGAACCAACACCGGGGAGCTGTTTTTT
J gene: TRBJ2-2
V gene: TRBV10-1
clone size: few
D gene: .